This TCR beta chain derives from a study of human T cells and chemical hapten exposure. Overall study: TCR yield per sample varied, mainly due to pooled library volumes. Study-level findings and limits: High-frequency TCRs, those above 1 in 1000, stayed the same after DPC sensitization.

As for time point: healthy volunteer bleed at 6 weeks. Whole blood that had not been fractionated was the source of extracted total RNA. The study's library attached unique molecular identifiers to single cDNA molecules. Original processing methods: A typical sample had approximately 93,000 TCRs, with roughly 20,000 to 690,600 overall. One entry per CDR3 protein results from TCRdb running MiXCR on the RACE reads. The V and J calls were determined by TCRdb, not by the authors. The sample has roughly 75,000 distinct CDR3 sequences; 8.6% are singletons. Germline loops: CDR1 SEHNR, CDR2 FQNEAQ (reference sequence). Trimming removed 2 bases from V and 6 bases from J; junction bases left unmatched: 1. This CDR3 has 13 residues. With respect to this clonotype: Its antigen remains unidentified.

The clonotype was recovered from a female donor in good health. Some clones in this sample may be carry-over from other donors' samples. The genes are TRBV7-9 and TRBJ1-1; TRBD1 agrees at 9 bases. The sequenced material came from whole blood. The CDR3 coding sequence is TGTGCCAGCAGCTTATGGACAGGGGCTGAAGCTTTCTTT. As protein: CASSLWTGAEAFF.